The clone carrying this TCR beta chain was counted many times. The antigen is unknown. This sample was taken from a study of Graves' ophthalmopathy and Graves' hyperthyroidism. Broader study findings: From stable hyperthyroidism, ophthalmopathy was separated by a 13-signature model with 87.88% sensitivity and roughly 81% specificity.

Germline assignment: CDR1 SGHDN and CDR2 FVKESK. V lost 0 bases and J lost 2; bases outside the gene matches: 7. The CDR3 is made up of 17 amino acids. In donors with ophthalmopathy, activity was moderate-to-severe, with CAS ≥3, NOSPECS ≥4 and duration under 3 months. Diagnosis was based on clinical symptoms, serum thyroxine, TRAb, thyroid ultrasound and orbital computed tomography. Transcripts of RNA were the source for amplifying TCR beta CDR3 regions. The workflow started with a first-round RT-PCR run with HTBI primers and then moved on to a second-round multiplex PCR. TCRdb reprocessed the multiplex PCR reads via MiXCR and lists one record per CDR3 protein. The table records approximately 700,000 distinct CDR3 sequences, roughly two fifths of them present only once.

Material: peripheral blood. The sequence was obtained from an adult man with Graves' ophthalmopathy. V is TRBV14 and J is TRBJ2-5; 9 bases line up with TRBD1. The CDR3 nucleotides read TGTGCCAGCAGCCAAGACCTCCGGACAGGGGATCAAGAGACCCAGTACTTC. It translates to CASSQDLRTGDQETQYF.